This T cell receptor beta chain was recorded in a study of regulatory T cells in long-lasting Graves disease. This clonotype occurred many times. V lost 7 bases, J lost 0 bases, and 11 bases lay in between. Germline-derived CDR1 and CDR2 are MNHEY and SMNVEV (reference sequence). The CDR3 is 14 residues long. With iRepertoire HTBI primers and Arm-PCR of CDR3 regions, TCR beta libraries were built. TCRdb passed the multiplex PCR reads through MiXCR, listing each CDR3 protein once. The data hold under 800,000 distinct CDR3 sequences, with approximately 15% observed a single time. Regarding time point: newly diagnosed GD, antithyroid drugs for less than 3 months. Isolated PBMC RNA provided the starting material for the TCR library. A peripheral blood sample, nine milliliters in volume, was drawn into EDTA tubes. These data were also reused for a study on T cells in Graves' hyperthyroidism and ophthalmopathy.

The TCR comes from a woman between 25 and 40 years old with Graves disease. The rearrangement uses TRBV27 and TRBJ2-3; perhaps TRBD2 as D (5 bases). Sequenced material: peripheral blood mononuclear cells (PBMCs), taken at new diagnosis, from a patient treated with antithyroid drugs. The CDR3 nucleotides read TGTGCCAGCAAGGAGGCAGTGAGCACAGATACGCAGTATTTT. As protein: CASKEAVSTDTQYF.